This T cell receptor (beta chain) is drawn from a study of immune cell composition in non-small cell lung cancer. Normal lung was sampled as far from the tumour as possible, at least 3 cm. Sequenced by immunoSEQ multiplex PCR; TCRdb stores in-frame clones only, minus some. The repertoire holds some 3,000 clones, with about 73% as singletons. Concerning this clone itself: Its antigen is unidentified. The identical CDR3 is also encoded by other nucleotide sequences in the sample.

CDR1 and CDR2 from the germline V gene are LNHNV and YYDKDF (reference sequence). This CDR3 is 13 amino acids long. V was trimmed by 3 bases and J by 1 base, leaving 6 bases between them. Points from the study as a whole: Tumour TCR-beta clonality was not significantly tied to smoking pack-years. Adenocarcinomas with higher top tumour-associated clone frequency had more reactive TILs.

The rearrangement links TRBV15 to TRBJ1-1, with D perhaps matching TRBD1 (6 bases). The sequence came from a human donor with non-small cell lung cancer. Sequenced material: non-adjacent lung tissue. The CDR3 DNA follows: TGTGCCACCAGCAGGACAGGGAACACTGAAGCTTTCTTT. Its protein is CATSRTGNTEAFF.